The 7 T cell receptor beta chains given below trace back to one sample, sequenced in a study of blood T cells in healthy people across ages. Primers used in a second PCR of roughly 6 to 12 cycles were a sample-barcoded 5' primer and a J-beta primer mix. One entry per CDR3 protein, called by TCRdb with MiXCR from the 5' RACE reads. Of about 1.4 million distinct CDR3 sequences in the sample, almost 60% were seen once. The material sequenced was blood. Receptor source: a man younger than 35 in good health.

This chain joins TRBV7-9 and TRBJ2-5; 11 nucleotides match TRBD2. Germline V gene sequence: CDR1 SEHNR, CDR2 FQNEAQ (reference sequence). This CDR3 has 16 amino acids. J gave up 4 bases and V 5 bases, and 9 bases lay outside the gene matches. The CDR3 DNA follows: TGTGCCAGCAGCCAATCGACTAGCGGGGTGGGAGAGACCCAGTACTTC. Protein: CASSQSTSGVGETQYF.

The chain uses TRBV4-3 and TRBJ1-6; no definite D call. The CDR3 spans 15 residues. Deletions cut 4 bases from V and 9 bases from J, with 16 bases between. Germline assignment: CDR1 LGHNA and CDR2 YSLEER. DNA of the CDR3: TGCGCCAGCAGCCGGTACCGGGAACCACTTTCACCCCTCCACTTT. This encodes CASSRYREPLSPLHF.

The rearrangement joins TRBV5-6 to TRBJ2-7, with 8 positions matching TRBD1. After removal of 4 bases from V and 3 bases from J, the junction contained 15 bases not matched to a gene. The CDR3 length is 17 residues. Germline V gene data show CDR1 as SGHDT and CDR2 as YYEEEE. Written as DNA, the CDR3 is TGTGCCAGCAGCCCACGTTCCGCAGGGGGCACCCACTACGAGCAGTACTTC. It specifies CASSPRSAGGTHYEQYF.

This clonotype has only a few counts. V gene TRBV11-2 combines with J gene TRBJ2-3, with D hard to call. Germline V gene lookup returns CDR1 SGHAT and CDR2 FQNNGV. Trimming shortened V by 1 base and J by 6 bases, and 14 bases separated the two germline ends. The CDR3 extends over 15 amino acids. CDR3 DNA sequence: TGTGCCAGCAGCTTAGCTTCGGGCACCACGGATACGCAGTATTTT. Its translation: CASSLASGTTDTQYF.

This rearrangement joins TRBV12-3 or TRBV12-4 to TRBJ1-5, with 12 nucleotides matching TRBD1. CDR3 size: 16 residues. Germline trimming cut 6 bases from V and 2 bases from J; bases unmatched to any gene: 5. This CDR3 is CASRGQGAERNQPQHF. DNA of the CDR3: TGTGCCAGCAGGGGACAGGGGGCCGAGCGCAATCAGCCCCAGCATTTT.

The V and J genes are TRBV4-2 and TRBJ1-2, with 8 bases fitting TRBD1. In germline, CDR1 is LGHNA, CDR2 YNFKEQ. CDR3 length: 15 amino acids. V shed 1 base and J 8 bases; nucleotides not matched to a gene: 9. The chain's CDR3 is CASSQGDRGLKGYTF. The CDR3 DNA follows: TGTGCCAGCAGCCAAGGTGACAGGGGTTTGAAGGGCTACACCTTC.

The chain employs TRBV6-5 and TRBJ2-5; D is possibly TRBD1 (5 bases). CDR1 is MNHEY and CDR2 is SVGAGI in the germline V gene. Trimming removed 1 base at V and 5 bases at J, with 11 bases between. This CDR3 has 14 residues. CDR3 coding DNA: TGTGCCAGCAGTTACTGGGGCCTACTGGAGACCCAGTACTTC. Encoded protein: CASSYWGLLETQYF.